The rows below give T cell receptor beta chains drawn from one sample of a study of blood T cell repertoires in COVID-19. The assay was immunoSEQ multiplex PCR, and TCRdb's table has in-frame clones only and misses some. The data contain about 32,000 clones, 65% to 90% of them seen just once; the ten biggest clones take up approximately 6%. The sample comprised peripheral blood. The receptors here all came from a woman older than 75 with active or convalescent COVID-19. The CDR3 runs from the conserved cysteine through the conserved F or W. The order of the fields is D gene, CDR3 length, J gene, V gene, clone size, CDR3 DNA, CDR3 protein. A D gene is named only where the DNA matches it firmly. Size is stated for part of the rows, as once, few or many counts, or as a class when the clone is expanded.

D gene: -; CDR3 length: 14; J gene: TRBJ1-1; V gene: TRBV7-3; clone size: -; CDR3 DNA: TGTGCCAGCAGCTTCACAGGGTCTATCACTGAAGCTTTCTTT; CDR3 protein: CASSFTGSITEAFF
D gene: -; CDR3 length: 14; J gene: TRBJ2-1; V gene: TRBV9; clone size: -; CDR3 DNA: TGTGCCAGCAGTCCCCGTTGGGCAGAGGGTGAGCAGTTCTTC; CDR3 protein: CASSPRWAEGEQFF
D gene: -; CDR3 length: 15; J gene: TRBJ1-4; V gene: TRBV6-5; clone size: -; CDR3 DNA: TGTGCCAGCATTACAATGACAGGCTGGGCTGAAAAACTGTTTTTT; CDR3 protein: CASITMTGWAEKLFF
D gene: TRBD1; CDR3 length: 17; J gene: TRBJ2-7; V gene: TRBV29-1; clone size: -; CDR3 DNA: TGCAGCGTTGAGGGGGGACAGGGGAACTCAAAGGACTACGAGCAGTACTTC; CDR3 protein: CSVEGGQGNSKDYEQYF
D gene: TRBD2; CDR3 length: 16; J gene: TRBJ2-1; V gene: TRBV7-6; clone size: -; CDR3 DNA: TGTGCCAGCAGCACGGGACTAGCGGGGGGGCACAATGAGCAGTTCTTC; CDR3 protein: CASSTGLAGGHNEQFF
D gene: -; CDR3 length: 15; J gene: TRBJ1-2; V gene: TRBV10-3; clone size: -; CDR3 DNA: TGTGCCATCAATTTCCGGGACTCCGTAAACTATGGCTACACCTTC; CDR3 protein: CAINFRDSVNYGYTF
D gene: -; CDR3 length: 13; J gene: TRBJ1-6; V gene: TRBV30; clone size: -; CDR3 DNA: TGTGCCTGTGTAGGAGAATATAATTCACCCCTCCACTTT; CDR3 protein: CACVGEYNSPLHF
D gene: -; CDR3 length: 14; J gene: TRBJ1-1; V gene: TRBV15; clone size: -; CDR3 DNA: TGTGCCACCAGCCGTGGGAGGGCGGACACTGAAGCTTTCTTT; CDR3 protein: CATSRGRADTEAFF
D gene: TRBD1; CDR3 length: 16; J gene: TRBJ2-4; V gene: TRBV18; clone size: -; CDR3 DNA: TGTGCCAGCTCCCTAGGACAGGACCTAGCCAAAAACATTCAGTACTTC; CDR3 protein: CASSLGQDLAKNIQYF
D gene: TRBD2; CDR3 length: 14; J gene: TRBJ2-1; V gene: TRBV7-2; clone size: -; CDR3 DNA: TGTGCCAGCAGCTGGACTAGCGCGAACAATGAGCAGTTCTTC; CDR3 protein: CASSWTSANNEQFF
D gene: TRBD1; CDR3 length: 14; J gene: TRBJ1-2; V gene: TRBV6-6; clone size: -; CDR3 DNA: TGTGCCAGCAGTCCTAGGGGAGAGGGGGCCGGCTACACCTTC; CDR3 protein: CASSPRGEGAGYTF
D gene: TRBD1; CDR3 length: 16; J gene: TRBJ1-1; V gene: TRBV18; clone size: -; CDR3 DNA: TGTGCCAGCTCACTTCTTCAGCTTACAGGACAGGCTGAAGCTTTCTTT; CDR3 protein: CASSLLQLTGQAEAFF
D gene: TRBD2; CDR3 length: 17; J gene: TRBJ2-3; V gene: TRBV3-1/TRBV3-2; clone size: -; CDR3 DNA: TGTGCCAGCAGCCAAGCGGGACTAGCGGCTTACACAGATACGCAGTATTTT; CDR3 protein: CASSQAGLAAYTDTQYF
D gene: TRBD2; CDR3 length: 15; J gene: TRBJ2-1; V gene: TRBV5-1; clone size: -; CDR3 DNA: TGCGCCAGCAGCCCTCTAGCGGGGGCCAACAATGAGCAGTTCTTC; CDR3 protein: CASSPLAGANNEQFF
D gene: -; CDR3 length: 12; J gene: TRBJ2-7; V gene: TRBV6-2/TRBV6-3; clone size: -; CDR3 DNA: TGTGCCAGCAGCTTACGGGCCTACGAGCAGTACTTC; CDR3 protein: CASSLRAYEQYF
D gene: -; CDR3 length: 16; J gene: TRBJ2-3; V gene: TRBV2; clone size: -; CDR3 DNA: TGTGCCAGCAGTGAACCCTCCAAGCCGGGCACAGATACGCAGTATTTT; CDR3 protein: CASSEPSKPGTDTQYF
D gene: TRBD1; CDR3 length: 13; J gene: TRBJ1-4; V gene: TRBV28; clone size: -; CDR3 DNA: TGTGCCAGCCAACAGGGGGGGAATGAAAAACTGTTTTTT; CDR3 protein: CASQQGGNEKLFF
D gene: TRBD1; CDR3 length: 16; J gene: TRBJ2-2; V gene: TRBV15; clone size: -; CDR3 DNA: TGTGCCACCAGCAGAGATGGGACAGGGTGGTCCGGGGAGCTGTTTTTT; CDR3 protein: CATSRDGTGWSGELFF
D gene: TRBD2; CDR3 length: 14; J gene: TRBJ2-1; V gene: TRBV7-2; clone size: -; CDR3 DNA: TGTGCCAGCAGCTCGGGACTACTCTACAATGAGCAGTTCTTC; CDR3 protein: CASSSGLLYNEQFF
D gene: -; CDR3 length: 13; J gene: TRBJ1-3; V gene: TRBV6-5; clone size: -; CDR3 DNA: TGTGCCAGCAGTTACGTTAGTGGAAACACCATATATTTT; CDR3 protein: CASSYVSGNTIYF
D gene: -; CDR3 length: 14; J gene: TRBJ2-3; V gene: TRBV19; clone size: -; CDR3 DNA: TGTGCCAGTAGTCCTATAGATAGCACAGATACGCAGTATTTT; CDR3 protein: CASSPIDSTDTQYF
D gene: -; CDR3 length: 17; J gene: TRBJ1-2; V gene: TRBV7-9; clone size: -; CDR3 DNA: TGTGCCTATCCGCGGGGGTATTCGGAAACCGCGTCTTATGGCTACACCTTC; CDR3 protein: CAYPRGYSETASYGYTF
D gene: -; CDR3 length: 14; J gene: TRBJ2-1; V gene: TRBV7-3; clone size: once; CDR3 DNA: TGTGCCAGCAGCCGGACTTCCATCGGCAATGAGCAGTTCTTC; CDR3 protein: CASSRTSIGNEQFF
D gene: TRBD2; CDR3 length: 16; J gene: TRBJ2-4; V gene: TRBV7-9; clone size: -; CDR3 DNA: TGTGCCAGCAGTCCGACTAGCGGGGGGCCAAAAAACATTCAGTACTTC; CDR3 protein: CASSPTSGGPKNIQYF
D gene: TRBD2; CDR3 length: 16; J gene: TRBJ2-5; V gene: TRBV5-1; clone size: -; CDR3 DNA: TGCGCCAGCAGCTTGGACGCAGCGGGAGGCCGCGAGACCCAGTACTTC; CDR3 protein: CASSLDAAGGRETQYF
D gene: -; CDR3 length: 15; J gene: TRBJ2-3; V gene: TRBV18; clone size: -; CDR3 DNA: TGTGCCAGCTCACCTATCGGGAGTCCGACAGATACGCAGTATTTT; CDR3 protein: CASSPIGSPTDTQYF
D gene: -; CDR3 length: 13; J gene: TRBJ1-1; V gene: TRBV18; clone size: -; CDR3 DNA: TGTGCCAGCTCAGCAAGAGAGGCGGCTGAAGCTTTCTTT; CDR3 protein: CASSAREAAEAFF
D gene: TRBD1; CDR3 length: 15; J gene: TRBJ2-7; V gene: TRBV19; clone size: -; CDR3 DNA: TGTGCCAGTTCTCTAACCGGACAGGGATACGGCGAGCAGTACTTC; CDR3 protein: CASSLTGQGYGEQYF
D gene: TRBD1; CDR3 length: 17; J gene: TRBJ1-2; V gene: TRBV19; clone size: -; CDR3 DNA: TGTGCCAGTAGTATAGATCACTCGACAGGGGCCAACTATGGCTACACCTTC; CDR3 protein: CASSIDHSTGANYGYTF
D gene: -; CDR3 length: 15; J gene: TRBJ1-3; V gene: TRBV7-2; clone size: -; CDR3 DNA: TGTGCCAGCACCCTTAGCGGGGAATCTGGAAACACCATATATTTT; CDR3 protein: CASTLSGESGNTIYF